The rows below give T cell receptor beta chains drawn from one sample of a study of T cell responses to AZD1222 COVID-19 vaccine. Profiled with immunoSEQ multiplex PCR; TCRdb holds only in-frame clones, not every one. The table includes 200,000 or so clones, 93% detected once. Source: peripheral blood, taken on day 0 of MenACWY control vaccination. The receptors were gathered from an adult in good health. Both conserved end residues are part of each CDR3. The D gene is left open where the match is weak. Only some rows state a clone size, as once, few, many or a class for expanded clones.

J: TRBJ2-3; D: .; length: 15; size: .; V: TRBV28; CDR3: CASSLPNLSTDTQYF; DNA: TGTGCCAGCAGTTTACCGAACCTTAGCACAGATACGCAGTATTTT
J: TRBJ2-3; D: TRBD2; length: 16; size: .; V: TRBV4-3; CDR3: CASSHRLAGLTDTQYF; DNA: TGCGCCAGCAGCCACCGACTAGCGGGGTTAACAGATACGCAGTATTTT
J: TRBJ2-3; D: .; length: 16; size: .; V: TRBV4-2; CDR3: CASSQGHQTSTDTQYF; DNA: TGTGCCAGCAGCCAAGGGCACCAAACTAGCACAGATACGCAGTATTTT
J: TRBJ1-2; D: .; length: 21; size: .; V: TRBV21-1; CDR3: CASSNSQRRGMPRAIPYGYTF; DNA: TGTGCCAGCAGCAATTCACAAAGGAGGGGGATGCCCAGGGCGATTCCCTATGGCTACACCTTC
J: TRBJ1-4; D: .; length: 14; size: .; V: TRBV6-5; CDR3: CASRAGPAGEKLFF; DNA: TGTGCCAGCAGAGCAGGGCCGGCGGGTGAAAAACTGTTTTTT
J: TRBJ1-1; D: .; length: 14; size: few; V: TRBV6-1; CDR3: CASSEGRAYTEAFF; DNA: TGTGCCAGCAGTGAAGGCCGGGCTTACACTGAAGCTTTCTTT
J: TRBJ1-2; D: TRBD1; length: 12; size: .; V: TRBV2; CDR3: CASREQGPGYTF; DNA: TGTGCCAGCAGGGAACAGGGGCCGGGCTACACCTTC
J: TRBJ1-1; D: TRBD1; length: 14; size: .; V: TRBV6-5; CDR3: CASSNFDRDTEAFF; DNA: TGTGCCAGCAGTAACTTTGACAGGGACACTGAAGCTTTCTTT
J: TRBJ1-1; D: .; length: 12; size: .; V: TRBV3-1/TRBV3-2; CDR3: CASSQVHTEAFF; DNA: TGTGCCAGCAGCCAAGTTCACACTGAAGCTTTCTTT
J: TRBJ1-1; D: .; length: 16; size: .; V: TRBV5-1; CDR3: CASRTQGSGGRTEAFF; DNA: TGCGCCAGCAGAACACAGGGTTCCGGGGGGAGAACTGAAGCTTTCTTT
J: TRBJ2-7; D: TRBD2; length: 14; size: .; V: TRBV7-8; CDR3: CASSPATSGYEQYF; DNA: TGTGCCAGCAGCCCCGCTACTAGCGGCTACGAGCAGTACTTC
J: TRBJ1-4; D: .; length: 14; size: .; V: TRBV7-9; CDR3: CASSSNSRGEKLFF; DNA: TGTGCCAGCAGCTCCAACTCCCGAGGTGAAAAACTGTTTTTT